A selection of T cell receptor beta chains follows, all from one sample in a study of blood T cell repertoires in COVID-19. Assay used: immunoSEQ multiplex PCR; TCRdb lists only in-frame clones, some missing. The sample includes tens of thousands of clones, roughly 85% of them seen just once. Material: peripheral blood. All receptors derive from a human donor in a cohort sampled during active COVID-19. The CDR3 runs from the conserved cysteine through the conserved F or W. The D gene is left open where the match is weak. A row's size may be missing; if present it is once, few, many or a size class.

d_gene	v_gene	abundance	j_gene	CDR3aa	CDR3nt
TRBD2	TRBV4-3	-	TRBJ2-3	CASSQDFGLALSTDTQYF	TGCGCCAGCAGCCAAGATTTTGGACTAGCGCTAAGCACAGATACGCAGTATTTT
-	TRBV4-2	-	TRBJ1-2	CASSQGIREDYGYTF	TGTGCCAGCAGCCAAGGAATCAGGGAGGACTATGGCTACACCTTC
-	TRBV29-1	-	TRBJ2-7	CSAGGQYEQYF	TGCAGCGCTGGAGGACAGTACGAGCAGTACTTC
-	TRBV5-1	once	TRBJ1-1	CASSPEGVGTEAFF	TGCGCCAGCAGCCCTGAGGGGGTTGGTACTGAAGCTTTCTTT
TRBD1	TRBV9	-	TRBJ2-3	CASSAGGTGRGDTQYF	TGTGCCAGCAGCGCGGGCGGGACAGGGAGGGGAGATACGCAGTATTTT
-	TRBV28	-	TRBJ2-1	CASNSGLWNEQFF	TGTGCCAGCAACAGCGGGCTATGGAATGAGCAGTTCTTC
TRBD1	TRBV28	-	TRBJ1-2	CASSLWSVGTGHGYTF	TGTGCCAGCAGCCTCTGGTCGGTAGGGACAGGACATGGCTACACCTTC
-	TRBV20-1	-	TRBJ1-3	CSASFSGTGNTIYF	TGCAGTGCTAGTTTTTCGGGGACTGGAAACACCATATATTTT
-	TRBV6-6	-	TRBJ1-2	CATRDRRYGYTF	TGTGCCACCCGAGACAGGCGGTATGGCTACACCTTC
-	TRBV4-1	-	TRBJ2-5	CASSHTGQETQYF	TGCGCCAGCAGCCACACAGGACAAGAGACCCAGTACTTC
-	TRBV7-6	-	TRBJ2-2	CASSRNSAARDTGELFF	TGTGCCAGCAGCCGTAATTCAGCGGCAAGGGACACCGGGGAGCTGTTTTTT
TRBD2	TRBV13	-	TRBJ2-5	CASSSPELAVQETQYF	TGTGCCAGCAGCTCCCCAGAGCTAGCGGTCCAAGAGACCCAGTACTTC
-	TRBV5-1	-	TRBJ2-7	CASSLTTGGAYEQYF	TGCGCCAGCAGCCTGACGACAGGAGGAGCCTACGAGCAGTACTTC
TRBD1	TRBV5-1	-	TRBJ2-7	CASSSLTGSGEQYF	TGCGCCAGCAGCTCGCTGACAGGGTCTGGCGAGCAGTACTTC
TRBD1	TRBV7-2	once	TRBJ1-5	CASSVGQGGHQPQHF	TGTGCCAGCAGCGTAGGACAGGGGGGCCATCAGCCCCAGCATTTT
-	TRBV5-4	few	TRBJ2-7	CASSPDGGSRGYEQYF	TGTGCCAGCAGCCCCGACGGCGGGAGTAGGGGGTACGAGCAGTACTTC
-	TRBV7-2	medium-sized	TRBJ2-1	CASSPRLGGRLNEQFF	TGTGCCAGCAGCCCGCGCCTTGGTGGGAGGCTCAATGAGCAGTTCTTC
-	TRBV19	-	TRBJ2-7	CASTRKAGGEQYF	TGTGCCAGTACCCGTAAAGCGGGTGGAGAGCAGTACTTC
TRBD1	TRBV28	-	TRBJ1-1	CASSRQGWGNTEAFF	TGTGCCAGCAGTCGACAGGGCTGGGGGAACACTGAAGCTTTCTTT
TRBD1	TRBV9	-	TRBJ1-2	CASSVTTGGAGGYTF	TGTGCCAGCAGCGTGACGACAGGGGGCGCAGGTGGCTACACCTTC
-	TRBV27	-	TRBJ2-1	CASKRATYNEQFF	TGTGCCAGCAAGAGGGCCACCTACAATGAGCAGTTCTTC
TRBD1	TRBV6-1	-	TRBJ2-7	CASSEAKRDSWVGEQYF	TGTGCCAGCAGTGAAGCGAAGAGGGACAGTTGGGTCGGGGAGCAGTACTTC
TRBD1	TRBV2	once	TRBJ2-3	CASSDGTGGFIDTQYF	TGTGCCAGCAGTGACGGGACAGGGGGCTTCATAGATACGCAGTATTTT
-	TRBV14	-	TRBJ1-2	CASSPSMSYGYTF	TGTGCCAGCAGCCCTTCTATGAGCTATGGCTACACCTTC
-	TRBV27	-	TRBJ2-7	CASSLRASALQQYF	TGTGCCAGCAGTTTAAGAGCTAGCGCCCTGCAGCAGTACTTC
-	TRBV7-5	-	TRBJ2-5	CARSLGDSIRETQYF	TGTGCCAGAAGTCTGGGGGACTCCATTCGGGAGACCCAGTACTTC
TRBD1	TRBV28	-	TRBJ1-6	CASSPLQGTLHF	TGTGCCAGCAGCCCTTTACAGGGGACCCTCCACTTT
-	TRBV25-1	-	TRBJ2-3	CASSEPTGYPTDTQYF	TGTGCCAGCAGTGAACCCACAGGGTATCCGACAGATACGCAGTATTTT
-	TRBV7-9	-	TRBJ1-2	CASSLGQSNYGYTF	TGTGCCAGCAGCTTAGGGCAGTCTAACTATGGCTACACCTTC
TRBD1	TRBV5-4	once	TRBJ2-3	CASSQDRGRTDTQYF	TGTGCCAGCAGCCAGGACAGGGGCCGGACAGATACGCAGTATTTT
TRBD1	TRBV12-3/TRBV12-4	-	TRBJ1-5	CASQGAGNQPQHF	TGTGCCAGCCAGGGGGCAGGCAATCAGCCCCAGCATTTT
-	TRBV9	once	TRBJ1-1	CASSVTGVSARGTEAFF	TGTGCCAGCAGCGTAACGGGGGTCTCGGCACGGGGCACTGAAGCTTTCTTT
-	TRBV11-3	once	TRBJ2-2	CASSPGGTGELFF	TGTGCCAGCAGCCCCGGAGGGACCGGGGAGCTGTTTTTT
TRBD2	TRBV15	-	TRBJ2-3	CATSSRTSGSTDTQYF	TGTGCCACCAGCAGCCGGACTAGCGGTAGCACAGATACGCAGTATTTT
-	TRBV11-1	once	TRBJ2-2	CASSLGQGTGELFF	TGTGCCAGCAGCTTAGGGCAGGGCACCGGGGAGCTGTTTTTT
TRBD1	TRBV7-2	-	TRBJ1-2	CASSPGDRVNYGYTF	TGTGCCAGCAGCCCCGGGGACAGGGTAAACTATGGCTACACCTTC
-	TRBV11-3	-	TRBJ1-5	CASSLPRSGRQPQHF	TGTGCCAGCAGCTTACCAAGATCCGGGAGGCAGCCCCAGCATTTT
TRBD1	TRBV7-2	-	TRBJ2-7	CASSLYRGSSYEQYF	TGTGCCAGCAGCTTATACAGGGGGTCTAGCTACGAGCAGTACTTC
-	TRBV18	-	TRBJ2-1	CASSPRRDEQFF	TGTGCCAGCTCACCTCGACGGGATGAGCAGTTCTTC
TRBD1	TRBV6-1	-	TRBJ1-5	CASRDGTGANQPQHF	TGTGCCAGCAGGGACGGGACAGGGGCTAATCAGCCCCAGCATTTT
TRBD1	TRBV6-5	-	TRBJ2-3	CASSTTGGKTDTQYF	TGTGCCAGCAGCACCACAGGGGGCAAGACAGATACGCAGTATTTT
TRBD2	TRBV7-3	-	TRBJ2-4	CASSLTGLAGFSAKNIQYF	TGTGCCAGCAGCTTAACGGGACTAGCGGGATTTTCGGCCAAAAACATTCAGTACTTC
-	TRBV6-5	-	TRBJ2-3	CASRAGADTQYF	TGTGCCAGCAGGGCGGGTGCAGATACGCAGTATTTT
TRBD2	TRBV14	-	TRBJ2-5	CASSQDAAGGYETQYF	TGTGCCAGCAGCCAAGACGCAGCGGGAGGGTATGAGACCCAGTACTTC
TRBD2	TRBV9	-	TRBJ2-2	CASSGLVAGGTGELFF	TGTGCCAGCAGCGGCCTGGTAGCGGGGGGGACCGGGGAGCTGTTTTTT
TRBD2	TRBV6-2/TRBV6-3	-	TRBJ2-3	CASSLRLAGGGDTQYF	TGTGCCAGCAGTCTTCGACTAGCGGGAGGAGGAGATACGCAGTATTTT
-	TRBV5-4	-	TRBJ1-1	CASSTQTGKNTEAFF	TGTGCCAGCAGCACCCAGACAGGAAAGAACACTGAAGCTTTCTTT
TRBD1	TRBV27	-	TRBJ1-2	CASSLQTPGQGNGYTF	TGTGCCAGCAGTTTGCAAACCCCGGGACAGGGGAATGGCTACACCTTC
-	TRBV7-3	-	TRBJ2-6	CASSLGGAGANVLTF	TGTGCCAGCAGCTTAGGGGGCGCTGGGGCCAACGTCCTGACTTTC
-	TRBV19	once	TRBJ2-3	CASSSQADTQYF	TGTGCCAGTAGTTCCCAGGCGGATACGCAGTATTTT
-	TRBV20-1	-	TRBJ2-1	CSASRGLGHEQFF	TGCAGTGCTAGTCGGGGACTGGGCCATGAGCAGTTCTTC
TRBD2	TRBV9	few	TRBJ2-1	CASSVGGSGILYEQFF	TGTGCCAGCAGCGTAGGCGGGAGCGGGATACTGTATGAGCAGTTCTTC
-	TRBV27	-	TRBJ1-3	CASSLSGLTGNTIYF	TGTGCCAGCAGTTTATCGGGCTTGACCGGAAACACCATATATTTT
-	TRBV7-9	-	TRBJ2-2	CASSPQVPGELFF	TGTGCCAGCAGCCCCCAGGTTCCTGGGGAGCTGTTTTTT